This is a list of T cell receptor beta chains from one sample in a study of PD-1 blockade in mismatch repair-deficient tumors. Assay: immunoSEQ multiplex PCR; the TCRdb copy retains only in-frame clones and omits some. In the table there are around 40,000 clones, 70% to 90% of which are singletons. This sample comprised peripheral blood, obtained less than 95 weeks after starting pembrolizumab. The receptors shown here come from an adult with mismatch repair-deficient cancer. CDR3s include the opening cysteine and the closing phenylalanine or tryptophan. Fields, in order: V gene, clone size, J gene, D gene, CDR3 protein, CDR3 DNA. D genes are given only for firm matches. The size entry is marked missing in some rows and otherwise reads once, few, many or a size class.

>TRBV5-5|-|TRBJ1-2|-
CASSRKGDYGYTF
TGTGCCAGCAGCCGTAAAGGGGACTATGGCTACACCTTC
>TRBV7-6|-|TRBJ2-7|-
CASSLVPGADEQYF
TGTGCCAGCAGCTTAGTTCCGGGGGCGGACGAGCAGTACTTC
>TRBV30|once|TRBJ2-2|-
CAWTPGTANTGELFF
TGTGCCTGGACCCCAGGGACGGCGAACACCGGGGAGCTGTTTTTT
>TRBV6-6|-|TRBJ1-1|TRBD1
CASSPGQRTEAFF
TGTGCCAGCAGTCCGGGACAGCGGACTGAAGCTTTCTTT
>TRBV13|-|TRBJ2-3|TRBD2
CASSLGLRTSGTDTQYF
TGTGCCAGCAGCTTAGGCCTCCGGACTAGCGGCACAGATACGCAGTATTTT
>TRBV28|-|TRBJ2-6|-
CASTPGANVLTF
TGTGCCAGCACTCCTGGGGCCAACGTCCTGACTTTC
>TRBV2|-|TRBJ1-1|-
CASGLRGANTEAFF
TGTGCCAGCGGCTTACGGGGGGCGAACACTGAAGCTTTCTTT
>TRBV29-1|-|TRBJ1-2|-
CSVQGLGYGYTF
TGCAGCGTTCAGGGTCTTGGCTATGGCTACACCTTC
>TRBV7-6|-|TRBJ1-1|-
CASSFGANTEAFF
TGTGCCAGCAGCTTCGGGGCGAACACTGAAGCTTTCTTT
>TRBV7-6|-|TRBJ2-2|-
CASSPRGEANTGELFF
TGTGCCAGCAGCCCGAGGGGGGAGGCGAACACCGGGGAGCTGTTTTTT
>TRBV19|-|TRBJ1-2|-
CASSRDFYGYTF
TGTGCCAGTAGTCGGGACTTCTATGGCTACACCTTC
>TRBV6-1|once|TRBJ2-2|TRBD1
CASTLGTGGGELFF
TGTGCCAGCACCCTAGGGACAGGGGGCGGGGAGCTGTTTTTT
>TRBV15|-|TRBJ2-3|TRBD2
CATSRGLAGGGRTDTQYF
TGTGCCACCAGCAGAGGACTAGCGGGGGGGGGCCGCACAGATACGCAGTATTTT
>TRBV7-9|-|TRBJ2-1|TRBD2
CASSVGLVGNEQFF
TGTGCCAGCAGCGTGGGACTAGTTGGCAATGAGCAGTTCTTC
>TRBV6-6|-|TRBJ1-5|TRBD1
CASSYSAGGGNQPQHF
TGTGCCAGCAGTTATTCTGCAGGGGGGGGCAATCAGCCCCAGCATTTT
>TRBV7-8|once|TRBJ2-1|-
CASSLESPGVAYNEQFF
TGTGCCAGCAGCTTAGAGTCGCCGGGGGTAGCCTACAATGAGCAGTTCTTC
>TRBV29-1|few|TRBJ1-2|TRBD1
CSVPTTGDGGYTF
TGCAGCGTACCCACTACAGGGGATGGTGGCTACACCTTC
>TRBV13|-|TRBJ1-1|-
CASSPSRSNTEAFF
TGTGCCAGCAGCCCGTCGCGGTCGAACACTGAAGCTTTCTTT
>TRBV6-5|-|TRBJ1-2|-
CASSYSVFGPYGYTF
TGTGCCAGCAGTTACTCGGTGTTCGGACCTTATGGCTACACCTTC
>TRBV25-1|-|TRBJ2-7|-
CASSEGGRVDYEQYF
TGTGCCAGCAGTGAAGGGGGCAGGGTCGACTACGAGCAGTACTTC
>TRBV6-4|-|TRBJ2-1|-
CASSDRPYNEQFF
TGTGCCAGCAGTGACCGTCCATACAATGAGCAGTTCTTC
>TRBV13|-|TRBJ2-7|-
CASSSRGAHEQYF
TGTGCCAGCAGCTCCCGAGGGGCCCACGAGCAGTACTTC
>TRBV19|-|TRBJ2-7|TRBD2
CASSITSGSYEQYF
TGTGCCAGTAGTATAACTAGCGGGAGTTACGAGCAGTACTTC
>TRBV9|-|TRBJ2-5|TRBD2
CASSVGLAGGPRETQYF
TGTGCCAGCAGCGTAGGGCTAGCGGGAGGGCCTCGAGAGACCCAGTACTTC
>TRBV7-9|-|TRBJ1-4|TRBD1
CASSSGTGGGYEKLFF
TGTGCCAGCAGCTCGGGGACAGGGGGCGGATATGAAAAACTGTTTTTT
>TRBV13|-|TRBJ2-7|TRBD2
CASSPSSTSGRYEQYF
TGTGCCAGCAGCCCATCCTCCACTAGCGGGAGATACGAGCAGTACTTC
>TRBV7-6|-|TRBJ2-7|-
CASSLVQKETYEQYF
TGTGCCAGCAGCTTAGTTCAGAAGGAGACCTACGAGCAGTACTTC
>TRBV5-4|-|TRBJ2-2|-
CASSLRHPGGTGELFF
TGTGCCAGCAGCTTGAGGCACCCTGGGGGAACCGGGGAGCTGTTTTTT
>TRBV7-9|few|TRBJ1-1|TRBD1
CASSLWRTGGETEAFF
TGTGCCAGCAGCTTATGGAGGACAGGGGGCGAGACTGAAGCTTTCTTT
>TRBV6-5|-|TRBJ1-4|-
CASSYSYSVPNEKLFF
TGTGCCAGCAGTTACTCTTACAGCGTACCTAATGAAAAACTGTTTTTT
>TRBV11-1|-|TRBJ2-3|TRBD1
CASSFGQGAADTQYF
TGTGCCAGCAGCTTCGGGCAGGGGGCGGCAGATACGCAGTATTTT
>TRBV30|-|TRBJ2-3|TRBD2
CAWGLAGGRDTQYF
TGTGCCTGGGGACTAGCGGGAGGGCGAGATACGCAGTATTTT
>TRBV7-9|-|TRBJ1-2|-
CASSLGHTNYGYTF
TGTGCCAGCAGCTTGGGACACACAAACTATGGCTACACCTTC
>TRBV19|-|TRBJ1-1|-
CASTLGGAPFLDTEAFF
TGTGCCAGTACCCTAGGAGGAGCCCCCTTCTTGGACACTGAAGCTTTCTTT
>TRBV30|-|TRBJ1-5|-
CAWNRGGANQPQHF
TGTGCCTGGAATCGGGGGGGGGCAAATCAGCCCCAGCATTTT
>TRBV29-1|-|TRBJ2-3|TRBD1
CSGRDSNTDTQYF
TGCAGCGGTCGGGACAGTAACACAGATACGCAGTATTTT